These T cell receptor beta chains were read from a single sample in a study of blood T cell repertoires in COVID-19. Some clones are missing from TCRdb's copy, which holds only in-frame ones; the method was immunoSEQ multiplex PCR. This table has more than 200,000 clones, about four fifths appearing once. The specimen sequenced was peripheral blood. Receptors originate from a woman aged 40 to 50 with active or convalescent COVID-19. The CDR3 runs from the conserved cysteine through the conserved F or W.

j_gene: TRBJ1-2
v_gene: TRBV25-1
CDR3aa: CASSAHRDRGRDGYTF

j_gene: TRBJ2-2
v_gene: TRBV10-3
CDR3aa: CAISETAGADTGELFF

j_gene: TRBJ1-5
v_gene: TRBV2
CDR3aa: CASRRPTGGGNQPQHF

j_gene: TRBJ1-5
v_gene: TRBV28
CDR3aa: CASSPDRGQRPQHF

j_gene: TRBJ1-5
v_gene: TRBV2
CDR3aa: CASSGGQGQPQHF

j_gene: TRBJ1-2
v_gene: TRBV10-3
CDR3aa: CAISEGAGVFDYGYTF

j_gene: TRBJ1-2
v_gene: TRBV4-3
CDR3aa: CASSQDAAGGGYTF

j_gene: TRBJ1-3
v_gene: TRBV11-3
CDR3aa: CASSAEQGYGSGNTIYF

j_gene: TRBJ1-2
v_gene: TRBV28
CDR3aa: CASSGGGYTF

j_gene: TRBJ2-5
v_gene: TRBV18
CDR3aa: CASSPGQTQETQYF

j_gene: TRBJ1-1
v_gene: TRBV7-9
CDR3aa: CASSLGQGVRDEAFF

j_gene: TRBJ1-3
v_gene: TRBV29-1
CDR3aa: CSVETGSLEASGNTIYF

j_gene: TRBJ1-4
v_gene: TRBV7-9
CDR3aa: CASSPRRTGGVTNEKLFF

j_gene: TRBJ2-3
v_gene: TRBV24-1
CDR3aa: CATSDLGQGGADTQYF

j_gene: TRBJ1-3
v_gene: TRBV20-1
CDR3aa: CSASLAGSRGNTIYF

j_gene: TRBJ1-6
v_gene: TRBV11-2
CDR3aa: CASSFRTGVGSPLHF

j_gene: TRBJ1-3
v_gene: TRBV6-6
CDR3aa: CASSYSVNTIYF

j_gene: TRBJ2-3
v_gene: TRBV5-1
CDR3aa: CASSADRVVDTQYF

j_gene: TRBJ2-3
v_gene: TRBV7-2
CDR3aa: CASGALGGGNTDTQYF

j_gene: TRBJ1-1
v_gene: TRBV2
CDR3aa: CASSEFRQNTEAFF

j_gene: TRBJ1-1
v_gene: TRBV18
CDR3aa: CASSPGGADTEAFF

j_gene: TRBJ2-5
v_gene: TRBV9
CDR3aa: CASSPLGGMGQETQYF

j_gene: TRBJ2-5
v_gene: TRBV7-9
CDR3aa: CASSLLWTGYSPRETQYF

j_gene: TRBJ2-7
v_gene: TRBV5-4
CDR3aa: CASSLGASGSAYEQYF